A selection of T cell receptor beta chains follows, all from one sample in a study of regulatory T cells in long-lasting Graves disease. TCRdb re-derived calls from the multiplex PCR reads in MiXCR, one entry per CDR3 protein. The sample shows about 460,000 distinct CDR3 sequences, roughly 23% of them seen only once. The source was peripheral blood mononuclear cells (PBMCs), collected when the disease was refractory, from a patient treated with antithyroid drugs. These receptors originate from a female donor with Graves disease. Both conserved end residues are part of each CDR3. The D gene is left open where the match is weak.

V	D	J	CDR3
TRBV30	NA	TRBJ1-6	CAWSEDHNSPLHF
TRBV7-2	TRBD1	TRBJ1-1	CASSLWTGENTEAFF
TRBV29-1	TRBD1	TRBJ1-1	CSARTGGDTEAFF
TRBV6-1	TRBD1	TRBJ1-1	CASSPGTENTEAFF
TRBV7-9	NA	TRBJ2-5	CASSPGSTQYF
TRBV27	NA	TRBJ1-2	CASSTVRGSGYGYTF
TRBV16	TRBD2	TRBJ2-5	CASSAHGTSGRVQETQYF
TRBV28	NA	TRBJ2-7	CASNPPGSRYEQYF
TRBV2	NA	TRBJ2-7	CASAPTGYEQYF
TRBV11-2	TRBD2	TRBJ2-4	CASSLEREDIQYF
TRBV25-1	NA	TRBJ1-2	CASSDQERSYTF
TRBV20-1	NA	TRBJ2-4	CSIRFPKNIQYF
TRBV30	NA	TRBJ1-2	CAWSQGIRLSGYTF
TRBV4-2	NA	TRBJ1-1	CASSPEGGGTEAFF
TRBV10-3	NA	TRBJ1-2	CAISGDLNYGYTF
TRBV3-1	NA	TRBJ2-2	CASSQDGGNTGELFF
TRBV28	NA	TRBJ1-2	CASSFWGAFGYTF
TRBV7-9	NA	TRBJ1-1	CASSLVPGVGTEAFF
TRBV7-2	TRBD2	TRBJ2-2	CASSPGTSVTGELFF
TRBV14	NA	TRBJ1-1	CASSQFRGRSTEAFF
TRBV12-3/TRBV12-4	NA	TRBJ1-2	CASSFFGPGDYGYTF
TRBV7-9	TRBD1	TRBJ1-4	CASSRQGENEKLFF
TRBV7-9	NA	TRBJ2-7	CASSVPRGGPPRFEQYF
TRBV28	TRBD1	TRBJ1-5	CASSITGGVKPQHF
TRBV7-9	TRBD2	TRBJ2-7	CASSPLGTSGSYEQYF
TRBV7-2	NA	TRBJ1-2	CASRGASNYGYTF
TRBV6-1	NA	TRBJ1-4	CASRPTATNEKLLF
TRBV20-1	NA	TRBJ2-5	CSLLGGGPETQYF
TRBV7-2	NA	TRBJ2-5	CASRTGGGGETQYF
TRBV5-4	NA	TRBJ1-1	CASRTPGQTNTEAFF
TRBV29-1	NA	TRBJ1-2	CSVLASYRAYTF
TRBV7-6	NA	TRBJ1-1	CASSLAGGRGTEAFF
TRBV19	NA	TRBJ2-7	CASPSPNDGEQYF
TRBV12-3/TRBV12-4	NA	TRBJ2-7	CASTGTPNGEQYF
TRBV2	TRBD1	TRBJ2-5	CASSAMTGNGETQYF
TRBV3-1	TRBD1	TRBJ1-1	CASRRTGGDTEAFF
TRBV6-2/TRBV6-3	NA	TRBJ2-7	CASEGRALYEQYF
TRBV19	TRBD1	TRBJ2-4	CASSDLRGQGRHIQYF
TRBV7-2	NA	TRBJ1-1	CASSPYQITEAFF
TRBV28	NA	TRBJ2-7	CASSSRDKIYEQYF
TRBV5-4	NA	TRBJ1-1	CASSSQGMNTEAFF
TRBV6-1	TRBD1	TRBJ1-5	CASSPGQGLGNQPQHF
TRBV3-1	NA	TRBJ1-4	CASSQESMGEKLFF
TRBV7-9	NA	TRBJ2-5	CASSPVPKETQYF
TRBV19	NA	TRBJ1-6	CANAKGRSNSPLHF
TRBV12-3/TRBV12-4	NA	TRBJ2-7	CASSPQVVAEQYF
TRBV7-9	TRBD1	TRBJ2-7	CASSPPGQRDEQYF
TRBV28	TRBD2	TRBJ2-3	CASSLQLAGGPDTQYF
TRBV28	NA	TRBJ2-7	CASSFGSQEQYF
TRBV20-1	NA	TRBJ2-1	CSASGTRYNEQFF
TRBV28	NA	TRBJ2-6	CASSLLGISGANVLTF
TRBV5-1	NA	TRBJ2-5	CASSSSRDFLRETQYF
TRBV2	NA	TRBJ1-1	CASGHNTEAFF